These 16 T cell receptor beta chains were sequenced from one sample in a study of T cells after posttransplantation cyclophosphamide. Clones were read by immunoSEQ multiplex PCR, and TCRdb kept only the in-frame ones, dropping some. This table has under 15,000 clones, about 83% appearing once. The sample was memory CD4+ T cells sorted from PBMCs. The receptors stem from a man aged 50-59 years in good health, CMV-negative, and a related stem cell transplant donor.

V is TRBV15 and J is TRBJ1-1; 9 nucleotides line up with TRBD1. The CDR3 sequence is 14 residues long. The V segment lost 5 bases and the J segment 6 bases; nucleotides outside the gene matches: 7. CDR1 LNHNV and CDR2 YYDKDF come from the germline V gene (reference sequence). The CDR3 nucleotides are TGTGCCACCAGCTTTGACAGGGGGTACTCTGAAGCTTTCTTT. It specifies CATSFDRGYSEAFF.

The J gene is TRBJ2-1, the V gene TRBV4-1; 7 bases match TRBD2. Looked up from germline, CDR1 is MGHRA and CDR2 is YSYEKL. V dropped 4 bases and J dropped 1; count of bases not matched to a gene: 10. The CDR3 is 17 residues long. The CDR3 reads CASSPTTAGVSYNEQFF. In DNA, the CDR3 is TGCGCCAGCAGCCCCACTACCGCGGGGGTATCCTACAATGAGCAGTTCTTC.

The V gene is TRBV10-3, the J gene TRBJ2-7; 16 bases align to TRBD2. Trimming cost V 11 bases and J 0 bases; bases outside gene matches: 10. This CDR3 comprises 17 residues. CDR1 ENHRY and CDR2 SYGVKD come from the germline V gene. CDR3 nucleotides: TGTGCCGCCACGGGGGGACTAGCGGGGGGGAGCTCCTACGAGCAGTACTTC. As protein: CAATGGLAGGSSYEQYF.

The chain carries TRBV6-5 and TRBJ2-1; 8 bases map to TRBD2. Germline V gene sequence: CDR1 MNHEY, CDR2 SVGAGI. The CDR3 is 15 amino acids. Losses at the gene ends were 0 bases for V and 7 bases for J; bases not matched to a gene: 5. The CDR3 DNA reads as TGTGCCAGCAGTTACTCAGGGGTAGCGGGAAATGAGCAGTTCTTC. Its protein product is CASSYSGVAGNEQFF.

The gene calls are TRBV15 and TRBJ1-2, with D perhaps matching TRBD1 (5 bases). This CDR3 has 16 residues. Germline V gene lookup returns CDR1 LNHNV and CDR2 YYDKDF (reference sequence). Trimming cost V 2 bases and J 4 bases, with 17 bases left between them. CDR3 protein: CATSRSAPRQRYGYTF. The CDR3 coding sequence is TGTGCCACCAGCAGATCAGCGCCCCGACAGCGCTATGGCTACACCTTC.

J is TRBJ1-3 and V is TRBV15; D is possibly TRBD1 (6 bases). Trimming took off 6 bases at V and 0 bases at J, with 15 bases between the two ends. CDR3 length equals 16 residues. Germline CDR1 LNHNV, CDR2 YYDKDF (reference sequence). Here the CDR3 DNA reads TGTGCCACCAGTACAGGGTTAGGGGCCTCTGGAAACACCATATATTTT. It translates to CATSTGLGASGNTIYF.

The V gene is TRBV7-2, the J gene TRBJ1-5, with D possibly TRBD1 on 5 matching bases. Germline V gene data show CDR1 as SGHTA and CDR2 as FQGNSA. V was shortened by 1 base and J by 9 bases, with 19 bases between the two germline ends. The CDR3 has 16 amino acids. CDR3 amino acids: CASSLGGGTTRGPQHF. As DNA, the CDR3 is TGTGCCAGCAGCTTAGGCGGGGGGACGACCCGGGGGCCCCAGCATTTT.

This chain links TRBV10-3 with TRBJ2-1; TRBD1 aligns across 8 bases. Germline V lookup: CDR1 ENHRY, CDR2 SYGVKD. The CDR3 has 14 amino acids. V lost 5 bases and J lost 5; bases outside the gene matches: 5. CDR3 region: CAISTWTGHNEQFF. In nucleotides, the CDR3 is TGTGCCATCAGTACCTGGACAGGGCACAATGAGCAGTTCTTC.

The CDR3, as DNA: TGCGCCAGCAGCCTTGCCCAGGGGGCGTATGGCTACACCTTC. The encoded protein is CASSLAQGAYGYTF. The J gene is TRBJ1-2, the V gene TRBV5-1; 8 bases match TRBD1. This CDR3 contains 14 residues. Germline CDR1 SGHRS, CDR2 YFSETQ. J was trimmed by 5 bases and V by 4 bases; bases with no gene match: 7.

The chain is built from TRBV7-8 and TRBJ1-5; tentatively, D is TRBD1 (6 bases). The CDR3 contains 16 residues. Trimming removed 7 bases from V and 1 base from J, with 17 bases in between. Germline V gene data show CDR1 as SGHVS and CDR2 as FQNEAQ. Written as DNA, the CDR3 is TGTGCCAGCATCCAAGGGGGAGGGAGGAGCAATCAGCCCCAGCATTTT. It codes for CASIQGGGRSNQPQHF.

The genes are TRBV19 and TRBJ1-1; TRBD1 matches 8 bases. Germline CDR1 and CDR2: LNHDA and SQIVND (reference sequence). V shed 5 bases and J 1 base; nucleotides not matched to a gene: 12. The CDR3 extends over 17 amino acids. The CDR3 here is CASSPTPGTGSNTEAFF. CDR3 nucleotides: TGTGCCAGTAGTCCGACTCCCGGGACAGGTTCGAACACTGAAGCTTTCTTT.

The CDR3 loop is CASGSRGGTQYF. Written as DNA, the CDR3 is TGTGCTAGTGGGTCCCGAGGGGGTACGCAGTATTTT. The V and J genes are TRBV12-5 and TRBJ2-3; tentatively, D is TRBD1 (6 bases). The CDR3 sequence is 12 residues long. CDR1 is LGHNT, CDR2 FRNRAP, per germline. V was clipped by 6 bases and J by 8 bases, with 12 bases between them.

CDR3 DNA: TGCGCCAGCGGACAGAACTCCTACAATGAGCAGTTCTTC. Its protein is CASGQNSYNEQFF. The V and J genes are TRBV5-1 and TRBJ2-1; weak D call: TRBD1 (6 bases). The CDR3 sequence is 13 residues long. Germline loops: CDR1 SGHRS, CDR2 YFSETQ. V dropped 7 bases and J dropped 0 bases, with 8 bases sitting between them. The full variable domain, in which reference TRBV5-1 and TRBJ2-1 provide the parts outside the CDR3, is KAGVTQTPRYLIKTRGQQVTLSCSPISGHRSVSWYQQTPGQGLQFLFEYFSETQRNKGNFPGRFSGRQFSNSRSEMNVSTLELGDSALYLCASGQNSYNEQFFGPGTRLTVL.

The V call is TRBV5-1, the J call TRBJ2-2; 11 bases agree with TRBD1. V lost 3 bases and J lost 7; bases outside the gene matches: 5. This CDR3 contains 15 residues. Germline V gives CDR1 SGHRS, CDR2 YFSETQ. CDR3 bases: TGCGCCAGCAGCTGGACAGGGGGCGCAGACGGGGAGCTGTTTTTT. Translating gives CASSWTGGADGELFF.

The V and J genes are TRBV19 and TRBJ1-2; TRBD1 matches 12 bases. Germline V gives CDR1 LNHDA, CDR2 SQIVND (reference sequence). V was clipped by 5 bases and J by 6 bases; unmatched bases: 10. The CDR3 is made up of 16 amino acids. CDR3 residues: CASSPGTGGAGDGYTF. The CDR3 region has the DNA TGTGCCAGTAGTCCTGGGACAGGGGGCGCGGGAGATGGCTACACCTTC. Looking up the rest from reference TRBV19 and TRBJ1-2 gives the full variable domain: DGGITQSPKYLFRKEGQNVTLSCEQNLNHDAMYWYRQDPGQGLRLIYYSQIVNDFQKGDIAEGYSVSREKKESFPLTVTSAQKNPTAFYLCASSPGTGGAGDGYTFGSGTRLTVV.

V and J are TRBV19 and TRBJ2-3, with D hard to call. The CDR3 sequence is 14 residues long. Trimming cost V 2 bases and J 3 bases, with 9 bases left between them. The germline V gene encodes CDR1 LNHDA and CDR2 SQIVND (reference sequence). The CDR3 loop reads CASSIWAQTDTQYF. In DNA, the CDR3 is TGTGCCAGTAGTATATGGGCGCAAACAGATACGCAGTATTTT.